These 32 T cell receptor beta chains originate from one sample sequenced in a study of blood T cell repertoires in COVID-19. The assay was immunoSEQ multiplex PCR, and TCRdb's table has in-frame clones only and misses some. The table records a few hundred thousand clones, approximately 78% of them present only once. The sample consisted of peripheral blood. These receptors all stem from a woman in her 70s with COVID-19, enrolled during active disease.

The chain carries TRBV7-2 and TRBJ2-7; 10 positions agree with TRBD2. Trimming cost V 5 bases and J 0 bases; bases outside gene matches: 7. Germline CDR1 reads SGHTA; CDR2 reads FQGNSA. This CDR3 is built from 16 residues. CDR3 DNA sequence: TGTGCCAGCAGCGTACAAGCGGGAGGGTTCTCCTACGAGCAGTACTTC. It yields the protein CASSVQAGGFSYEQYF.

The chain uses TRBV3-1 (or the pseudogene TRBV3-2) and TRBJ1-1; a possible D gene is TRBD1 (6 bases). In germline, CDR1 is LGHDT, CDR2 YNNKEL (reference sequence). CDR3 length: 14 residues. The germline V and J ends were trimmed by 7 bases and 4 bases, with 16 bases remaining between them. CDR3 sequence: CASTPSRGFTEAFF. As DNA, the CDR3 is TGTGCCAGCACCCCAAGCAGGGGCTTCACTGAAGCTTTCTTT.

This clone was counted a few times. This sequence joins TRBV28 and TRBJ2-7, with a tentative D call TRBD1 (6 bases). Trimming pared 2 bases from V and 2 bases from J, leaving 10 bases between. Germline V gives CDR1 MDHEN, CDR2 SYDVKM. There are 14 residues in the CDR3. CDR3 sequence reads: CASSLIQGTYEQYF. The CDR3 DNA is TGTGCCAGCAGTTTAATCCAGGGGACCTACGAGCAGTACTTC.

This clone was observed a few times. V usage is TRBV5-1 and J usage is TRBJ2-5; 14 nucleotides agree with TRBD2. CDR3 size: 17 residues. The V segment lost 0 bases and the J segment 5 bases; nucleotides outside the gene matches: 6. The germline CDR1 and CDR2 sequences are SGHRS and YFSETQ. In DNA form, the CDR3 reads TGCGCCAGCAGCTTGGGACTAGCGGGAGGGCCTAGGGAGACCCAGTACTTC. Amino acids: CASSLGLAGGPRETQYF.

The V call is TRBV24-1, the J call TRBJ2-5; TRBD2 might be the D (5 bases). V lost 1 base and J lost 7, with 6 bases in between. The CDR3 extends over 12 amino acids. The germline V gene encodes CDR1 KGHDR and CDR2 SFDVKD. Written as DNA, the CDR3 is TGTGCCACCAGTGATTTCCGGGGGACCCAGTACTTC. It specifies CATSDFRGTQYF.

V usage is TRBV20-1 and J usage is TRBJ2-7, with 8 bases fitting TRBD2. Germline V gives CDR1 DFQATT, CDR2 SNEGSKA (reference sequence). This CDR3 region has 13 residues. With 3 bases clipped from V and 3 bases from J, the junction kept 4 bases outside the gene matches. In DNA form, the CDR3 reads TGCAGTGCTAGTGTCACTAGCGGCTACGAGCAGTACTTC. The encoded protein is CSASVTSGYEQYF.

The chain has TRBV6-5 and TRBJ1-3, with 7 bases aligning to TRBD1. Trimming removed 6 bases from V and 4 bases from J; junction bases left unmatched: 9. Germline V CDR1 and CDR2: MNHEY, SVGAGI. The CDR3 contains 15 residues. In DNA form, the CDR3 reads TGTGCCAGCAGCCGACTACCGGGACAGGGAAACACCATATATTTT. It is translated as CASSRLPGQGNTIYF.

The rearrangement uses TRBV6-6 and TRBJ1-2; D is unclear. Trimming removed 6 bases at V and 2 bases at J, with 13 bases between. Germline CDR1 reads MNHNY; CDR2 reads SVGAGI (reference sequence). The CDR3 is 14 amino acids. DNA of the CDR3: TGTGCCAGCAGCCTAGGAGGCAGCAACTATGGCTACACCTTC. It codes for CASSLGGSNYGYTF.

This clone was counted a few times. The rearrangement uses TRBV7-2 and TRBJ2-7; no clear D. The V gene lost 5 bases and the J gene lost 1 base, with 15 bases spanning the gap. The germline CDR1 and CDR2 sequences are SGHTA and FQGNSA. This CDR3 comprises 15 residues. This chain's CDR3 is CASSPSPFGSYEQYF. CDR3 DNA: TGTGCCAGCAGCCCATCCCCTTTCGGGTCCTACGAGCAGTACTTC.

The chain links TRBV12-3 or TRBV12-4 to TRBJ2-7; no definite D call. V gave up 1 base and J gave up 3 bases, with 7 bases separating them. The CDR3 is 13 residues long. CDR3 sequence: CASSLVLSYEQYF. The CDR3 DNA sequence: TGTGCCAGCAGTTTAGTCCTGAGCTACGAGCAGTACTTC.

This chain connects TRBV4-3 to TRBJ2-1; 8 nucleotides line up with TRBD2. In germline, CDR1 is LGHNA, CDR2 YSLEER. This CDR3 spans 15 amino acids. V shed 1 base, J shed 9 bases, and the junction held 8 bases outside the gene matches. CDR3 coding DNA: TGCGCCAGCAGCCAAGTTAGCGGGAAATGGAGTGAGCAGTTCTTC. Translating gives CASSQVSGKWSEQFF.

V is TRBV6-6 and J is TRBJ1-4, with D tentatively TRBD1 (5 bases). Germline V gene data show CDR1 as MNHNY and CDR2 as SVGAGI (reference sequence). V was cut by 0 bases and J by 5 bases, with 13 bases left in between. This CDR3 spans 16 amino acids. This CDR3 reads CASSYSPTDGNEKLFF. Written as DNA, the CDR3 is TGTGCCAGCAGTTACTCGCCGACAGATGGGAATGAAAAACTGTTTTTT.

A few counts support this clone. The chain carries TRBV7-8 and TRBJ2-7, with TRBD1 as a possible D gene (5 bases). The CDR3 contains 13 residues. Germline V gene lookup returns CDR1 SGHVS and CDR2 FQNEAQ. V was trimmed by 5 bases and J by 3 bases, leaving 11 bases between them. CDR3 in amino acids: CASSPTALYEQYF. In DNA form, the CDR3 reads TGTGCCAGCAGCCCGACAGCCCTCTACGAGCAGTACTTC.

This sequence joins TRBV9 and TRBJ1-2; 7 positions agree with TRBD1. This CDR3 is 15 amino acids long. Germline CDR1 is SGDLS and CDR2 is YYNGEE. J was trimmed by 0 bases and V by 2 bases; bases with no gene match: 4. Here the CDR3 reads CASSVTGTANYGYTF. The CDR3 bases are TGTGCCAGCAGCGTCACCGGGACAGCTAACTATGGCTACACCTTC.

This clone has a handful of counts. The chain is built from TRBV4-3 and TRBJ2-5; D uncertain. Germline V gene data show CDR1 as LGHNA and CDR2 as YSLEER. V lost 3 bases and J lost 3, with 2 bases in between. The CDR3 spans 11 residues. CDR3 protein: CASSHKETQYF. CDR3 nucleotide sequence: TGCGCCAGCAGCCATAAAGAGACCCAGTACTTC.

Turning to this clone: Other DNA sequences in the sample encode the same CDR3. The chain combines TRBV28 with TRBJ1-5; 7 positions match TRBD1. CDR3 size: 13 residues. Per germline, CDR1 MDHEN and CDR2 SYDVKM. V lost 5 bases to trimming and J lost 6 bases; unmatched junction nucleotides: 4. Written as DNA, the CDR3 is TGTGCCAGCAGTCCCGACAGGGTTCAGCCCCAGCATTTT. It yields the protein CASSPDRVQPQHF.

The V gene is TRBV14, the J gene TRBJ2-1, with D possibly being TRBD2 (6 bases). Deletions cut 4 bases from V and 10 bases from J, with 20 bases between. The CDR3 is 15 residues long. Germline CDR1 reads SGHDN; CDR2 reads FVKESK. As DNA, the CDR3 is TGTGCCAGCAGCCCGACCGGAAAGCGGAGCGGGGAGCAGTTCTTC. Translated: CASSPTGKRSGEQFF. The full variable domain, completed using reference TRBV14 and TRBJ2-1, is EAGVTQFPSHSVIEKGQTVTLRCDPISGHDNLYWYRRVMGKEIKFLLHFVKESKQDESGMPNNRFLAERTGGTYSTLKVQPAELEDSGVYFCASSPTGKRSGEQFFGPGTRLTVL.

The rearrangement joins TRBV28 to TRBJ1-1; a possible D gene is TRBD1 (5 bases). This CDR3 region has 13 residues. Germline-derived CDR1 and CDR2 are MDHEN and SYDVKM. The germline V and J ends were trimmed by 7 bases and 7 bases, with 16 bases remaining between them. The CDR3 loop reads CASMGGISREAFF. The CDR3 DNA reads TGTGCCAGCATGGGGGGAATTTCCCGTGAAGCTTTCTTT.

The chain has TRBV5-6 and TRBJ1-3; TRBD1 aligns across 9 bases. V lost 2 bases to trimming and J lost 0 bases; unmatched junction nucleotides: 6. The length of the CDR3 is 17 residues. CDR1 is SGHDT, CDR2 YYEEEE, per germline. This CDR3 reads CASSFPTGGRSGNTIYF. In DNA, the CDR3 is TGTGCCAGCAGCTTCCCAACAGGGGGCCGCTCTGGAAACACCATATATTTT.

The chain couples TRBV11-2 to TRBJ1-2; TRBD1 aligns across 8 bases. Losses at the gene ends were 5 bases for V and 4 bases for J; bases not matched to a gene: 9. CDR1 and CDR2 from the germline V gene are SGHAT and FQNNGV. The CDR3 sequence is 15 residues long. For the CDR3, the DNA is TGTGCCAGCAGCATTGCCCTGACAGGGGTCTATGGCTACACCTTC. Protein sequence: CASSIALTGVYGYTF.

The CDR3 sequence: CASSPGTALWNTEAFF. The CDR3, as DNA: TGTGCCAGTAGTCCCGGGACTGCACTGTGGAACACTGAAGCTTTCTTT. V and J are TRBV19 and TRBJ1-1; D is perhaps TRBD1 (5 bases). Germline CDR1 LNHDA, CDR2 SQIVND (reference sequence). This CDR3 region has 16 residues. V was trimmed by 5 bases and J by 1 base, leaving 17 bases between them. The full variable domain, rest sourced from reference TRBV19 and TRBJ1-1, is DGGITQSPKYLFRKEGQNVTLSCEQNLNHDAMYWYRQDPGQGLRLIYYSQIVNDFQKGDIAEGYSVSREKKESFPLTVTSAQKNPTAFYLCASSPGTALWNTEAFFGQGTRLTVV.

The sample holds one count of this clone. This chain connects TRBV24-1 to TRBJ2-2, with 9 bases fitting TRBD1. Germline CDR1 KGHDR, CDR2 SFDVKD. Trimming took 6 bases from V and 3 from J; bases not matched to a gene: 10. There are 17 residues in the CDR3. This CDR3 reads CATSRGSGQGYTGELFF. The DNA of the CDR3 is TGTGCCACCAGTAGGGGGTCGGGACAGGGATACACCGGGGAGCTGTTTTTT.

The chain links TRBV28 to TRBJ2-7, with 9 nucleotides matching TRBD2. CDR1 is MDHEN and CDR2 is SYDVKM in the germline V gene. Unmatched junction bases numbered 3, after V lost 3 bases and J lost 0 bases. There are 15 residues in the CDR3. The CDR3 spells CASSLGREGSYEQYF. The CDR3 region has the DNA TGTGCCAGCAGTTTGGGGCGGGAGGGCTCCTACGAGCAGTACTTC.

V and J are TRBV18 and TRBJ2-1; 8 bases map to TRBD1. V dropped 4 bases and J dropped 4; count of bases not matched to a gene: 6. The CDR3 covers 15 residues. Germline-derived CDR1 and CDR2 are KGHSH and LQKENI. As DNA, the CDR3 is TGTGCCAGCTCACTTGGGACAGGACCTTACAATGAGCAGTTCTTC. This gives the protein CASSLGTGPYNEQFF.

This chain joins TRBV5-1 and TRBJ2-3; 10 positions agree with TRBD2. This CDR3 has 17 residues. V dropped 7 bases and J dropped 3; count of bases not matched to a gene: 14. Germline V CDR1 and CDR2: SGHRS, YFSETQ. Here the CDR3 reads CASSPSGSFLSTDTQYF. CDR3 DNA sequence: TGCGCCAGCTCTCCTAGCGGGAGCTTCCTCAGTACAGATACGCAGTATTTT.

The rearrangement links TRBV30 to TRBJ1-5; possible D gene TRBD1, 5 bases. The CDR3 contains 12 residues. V was clipped by 5 bases and J by 5 bases, with 10 bases between them. CDR1 is GTSNPN and CDR2 is SVGIG in the germline V gene (reference sequence). The CDR3, as DNA: TGTGCCTGGGAAGGGGCGGATCAGCCCCAGCATTTT. It codes for CAWEGADQPQHF.

The rearrangement joins TRBV5-4 to TRBJ1-3; TRBD1 aligns across 9 bases. The junction had 6 bases not matched to a gene; V was cut back by 4 bases and J by 4 bases. CDR3 size: 15 residues. The V gene's germline CDR1 is SGHNT and CDR2 YYREEE (reference sequence). DNA of the CDR3: TGTGCCAGCAGCCCGGGGACAGGGAAAGGAAACACCATATATTTT. Protein: CASSPGTGKGNTIYF.

This clone was detected a few times. V and J are TRBV28 and TRBJ2-3; 11 bases agree with TRBD2. CDR3 length equals 15 residues. Germline V lookup: CDR1 MDHEN, CDR2 SYDVKM. V was pared by 5 bases and J by 5 bases, with 6 bases of the junction left unmatched. The CDR3 bases are TGTGCCAGCAGTGACACTAGCGGGAGTCGAGATACGCAGTATTTT. This encodes CASSDTSGSRDTQYF.

The genes are TRBV5-4 and TRBJ1-4, with D perhaps matching TRBD1 (6 bases). This CDR3 contains 16 residues. The germline V and J ends were trimmed by 4 bases and 3 bases, with 16 bases remaining between them. Germline V lookup: CDR1 SGHNT, CDR2 YYREEE (reference sequence). The CDR3 region has the DNA TGTGCCAGCAGCCCCGGACAGCCGTATCCTAATGAAAAACTGTTTTTT. It yields the protein CASSPGQPYPNEKLFF.

Ten or more counts support this clone. V gene TRBV29-1 combines with J gene TRBJ2-7, with 11 bases fitting TRBD1. Germline trimming cut 7 bases from V and 2 bases from J; bases unmatched to any gene: 10. The germline V gene has CDR1 SQVTM and CDR2 ANQGSEA. The CDR3 runs 15 residues. CDR3 DNA: TGCAGCGCCTTCCCCCCGGGACAGGGGGCCTACGAGCAGTACTTC. Encoded protein: CSAFPPGQGAYEQYF.

This clone was seen just once. The chain is built from TRBV28 and TRBJ2-1; no reliable D call. The V gene lost 5 bases and the J gene lost 8 bases, with 13 bases spanning the gap. CDR1 and CDR2 from the germline V gene are MDHEN and SYDVKM. The CDR3 is 13 amino acids. This CDR3 is CASSPRPTYEQFF. The DNA of the CDR3 is TGTGCCAGCAGTCCTAGGCCTACGTATGAGCAGTTCTTC. The entire variable domain, with the rest obtained from reference TRBV28 and TRBJ2-1, is as follows: DVKVTQSSRYLVKRTGEKVFLECVQDMDHENMFWYRQDPGLGLRLIYFSYDVKMKEKGDIPEGYSVSREKKERFSLILESASTNQTSMYLCASSPRPTYEQFFGPGTRLTVL.

Written as DNA, the CDR3 is TGTGCCTGGAGTGGGGGACTAGCGGGAGTGATCGGGGAGCTGTTTTTT. Residues: CAWSGGLAGVIGELFF. The chain employs TRBV30 and TRBJ2-2, with TRBD2 matching 14 bases. The V gene end was trimmed by 1 base and the J gene end by 7 bases; junction bases not matched to a gene: 5. Germline CDR1 is GTSNPN and CDR2 is SVGIG (reference sequence). This CDR3 has 16 residues.